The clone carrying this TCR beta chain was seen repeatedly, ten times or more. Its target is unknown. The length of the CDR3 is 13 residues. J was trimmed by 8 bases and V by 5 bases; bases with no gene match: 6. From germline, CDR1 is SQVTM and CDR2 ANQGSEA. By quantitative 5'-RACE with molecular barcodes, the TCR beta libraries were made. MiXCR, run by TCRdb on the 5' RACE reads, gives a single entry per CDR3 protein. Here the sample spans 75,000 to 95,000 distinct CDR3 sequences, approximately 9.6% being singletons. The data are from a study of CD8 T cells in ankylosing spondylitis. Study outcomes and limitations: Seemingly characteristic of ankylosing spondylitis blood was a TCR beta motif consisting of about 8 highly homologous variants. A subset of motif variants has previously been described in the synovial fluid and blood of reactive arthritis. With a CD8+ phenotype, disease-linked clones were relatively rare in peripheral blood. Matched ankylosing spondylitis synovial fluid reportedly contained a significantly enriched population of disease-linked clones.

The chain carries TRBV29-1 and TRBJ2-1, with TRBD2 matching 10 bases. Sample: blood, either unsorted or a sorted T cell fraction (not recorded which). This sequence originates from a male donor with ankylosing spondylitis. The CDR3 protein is CSVRGLAADEQFF. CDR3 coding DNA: TGCAGCGTTCGCGGACTAGCGGCAGATGAGCAGTTCTTC.